This entry concerns a single T cell receptor beta chain. The antigen remains unidentified. The record originates from a study of T-cell reconstitution after alpha-beta-depleted transplantation in children. Germline loops: CDR1 SGHVS, CDR2 FNYEAQ. The V and J ends lost 5 bases and 5 bases, in that order; junction bases with no gene match: 6. The CDR3 is 13 amino acids. Overall study results and limits: Expanded graft clones, several hundred of them, were reportedly the source of alpha-beta T cells about two months after transplant.

TCRbeta library preparation incorporated unique molecular identifiers. A single record per CDR3 protein comes from TCRdb applying MiXCR to the PCR reads. In the table there are approximately 1,000,000 distinct CDR3 sequences, about 29% of which are singletons. The sequence was obtained from a boy under two years old who had a stem cell transplant for SCID, so the T cells may come from the graft donor. This chain connects TRBV7-6 to TRBJ2-7; the match to TRBD1 covers 7 bases. This sample comprised PBMCs, mostly from graft donor cells, obtained 360 days after TCRalphabeta/CD19-depleted stem cell transplant. CDR3 sequence: CASSPRDSNEQYF. In DNA form, the CDR3 reads TGTGCCAGCAGCCCCCGGGACAGTAACGAGCAGTACTTC. The full variable domain, with the rest looked up from reference TRBV7-6 and TRBJ2-7, is GAGVSQSPRYKVTKRGQDVALRCDPISGHVSLYWYRQALGQGPEFLTYFNYEAQQDKSGLPNDRFSAERPEGSISTLTIQRTEQRDSAMYRCASSPRDSNEQYFGPGTRLTVT.